This passage covers 28 T cell receptor beta chains from one sample sequenced in a study of cytomegalovirus exposure and HLA in healthy donors. This PCR relied on a set of 60 Vbeta primers and 13 Jbeta primers. TCRdb keeps only in-frame clones here, not all; method: immunoSEQ multiplex PCR. The sample includes over 150,000 clones, 77% of them seen just once. The source material was PBMCs. These receptors came from a woman in her twenties or thirties in good health and CMV-seropositive.

The chain combines TRBV12-5 with TRBJ2-5; D gene ambiguous. The ends were cut back, 6 bases at V and 3 bases at J, with 11 bases in the middle. The CDR3 sequence is 13 residues long. Germline V lookup: CDR1 LGHNT, CDR2 FRNRAP. The CDR3 protein is CASGSFREETQYF. Written as DNA, the CDR3 is TGTGCTAGTGGCTCATTCCGCGAAGAGACCCAGTACTTC.

The CDR3: CASGRGLGEQYF. The CDR3 DNA reads TGTGCCAGCGGCAGGGGGCTAGGAGAGCAGTACTTC. The chain carries TRBV27 and TRBJ2-7; TRBD1 matches at 8 bases. Germline loops: CDR1 MNHEY, CDR2 SMNVEV (reference sequence). Losses at the gene ends were 8 bases for V and 7 bases for J; bases not matched to a gene: 7. The CDR3 runs to 12 residues.

This clone was seen a few times. This chain joins TRBV21-1 and TRBJ2-1; the D segment call TRBD2 is taken from the table without a DNA check. TRBV21-1 is deemed a pseudogene. The CDR3 spans 15 residues. This CDR3 is CASSPRLAGVDEQFF. In DNA form, the CDR3 reads TGTGCCAGCAGCCCGCGACTAGCGGGAGTGGATGAGCAGTTCTTC.

The J gene is TRBJ2-5, the V gene TRBV6-1; D might be TRBD2 (5 bases). CDR3 length: 14 residues. Germline V CDR1 and CDR2: MNHNS, SASEGT. With 7 bases removed from V and 5 bases from J, the gap between germline ends came to 17 bases. The DNA of the CDR3 is TGTGCCAGCATCCAGAACGGAGGTCCCGAGACCCAGTACTTC. Protein sequence: CASIQNGGPETQYF.

This clone was counted once. A read error may produce the germline difference seen at one junction end. V usage is TRBV7-2 and J usage is TRBJ2-7; D is undetermined. Germline values: CDR1 SGHTA, CDR2 FQGNSA. The CDR3 runs to 13 residues. CDR3 DNA: TGTGCCAGCAGCTTAGCTTCCAACTACGGGCAGTACTTC. Its translation is CASSLASNYGQYF.

The chain combines TRBV29-1 with TRBJ1-2; no definite D call. Trimming pared 3 bases from V and 3 bases from J, leaving 17 bases between. The CDR3 runs 15 residues. The V gene's germline CDR1 is SQVTM and CDR2 ANQGSEA. CDR3 sequence (DNA): TGCAGCGTTGACAGTCCTCGAATAGGAGACTATGGCTACACCTTC. Translating gives CSVDSPRIGDYGYTF.

V gene TRBV10-1 combines with J gene TRBJ2-7, with 13 bases matching TRBD2. CDR1 WNHNN and CDR2 SYGVQD come from the germline V gene (reference sequence). V gave up 4 bases and J gave up 10 bases; unmatched junction bases: 7. This CDR3 contains 14 residues. Here the CDR3 DNA reads TGCGCCAGCAGTGCCGGGACTAGCGGGGCCCTTCAGTACTTC. It specifies CASSAGTSGALQYF.

The chain carries TRBV5-1 and TRBJ2-7; D might be TRBD1 (5 bases). The CDR3 loop spans 13 amino acids. Germline lookup yields CDR1 SGHRS and CDR2 YFSETQ. Trimming removed 0 bases at V and 3 bases at J, with 7 bases between. The CDR3 coding sequence is TGCGCCAGCAGCTTGGAGACAGTCTACGAGCAGTACTTC. It codes for CASSLETVYEQYF.

This clone was counted between two and nine times. This sequence joins TRBV29-1 and TRBJ2-1; tentative D call: TRBD2 (6 bases). Germline V gene sequence: CDR1 SQVTM, CDR2 ANQGSEA. The CDR3 is 15 residues long. The V end was cut by 2 bases, the J end by 0 bases, with 11 bases between. CDR3 coding DNA: TGCAGCGTTGAAACTATAGCGGCCTCCTACAATGAGCAGTTCTTC. Translation gives CSVETIAASYNEQFF.

V and J are TRBV5-1 and TRBJ2-3; D is unclear. This CDR3 is built from 12 residues. Germline CDR1 SGHRS, CDR2 YFSETQ. Trimming shortened V by 4 bases and J by 2 bases, and 5 bases separated the two germline ends. The CDR3 region has the DNA TGCGCCAGCAGCACAACCACAGATACGCAGTATTTT. Its translation: CASSTTTDTQYF.

The rearrangement uses TRBV7-7 and TRBJ2-5, with TRBD2 matching 13 bases. Trimming cost V 5 bases and J 4 bases; bases outside gene matches: 10. Germline lookup yields CDR1 SSHAT and CDR2 FNYEAQ (reference sequence). The CDR3 contains 17 residues. CDR3 nucleotide sequence: TGTGCCAGCAGCCCACTAGCGGGAGGGTTGGGCCGAGAGACCCAGTACTTC. It encodes CASSPLAGGLGRETQYF.

This chain joins TRBV5-1 and TRBJ2-5; D might be TRBD1 (6 bases). The J call is uncertain, as TRBJ2-7 better fits the DNA end. The germline gives CDR1 SGHRS, CDR2 YFSETQ. The CDR3 covers 15 residues. For the CDR3, the DNA is TGCGCCAGCAGCTTGGCGGCAGGGGACACCTACGAGCAGTACTTC. Translation: CASSLAAGDTYEQYF.

The V call is TRBV27, the J call TRBJ2-7; 7 nucleotides agree with TRBD1. Germline assignment: CDR1 MNHEY and CDR2 SMNVEV (reference sequence). This CDR3 comprises 14 residues. V gave up 3 bases and J gave up 3 bases; unmatched junction bases: 5. Written as DNA, the CDR3 is TGTGCCAGCAGTTTCTCGGGACAGAACTACGAGCAGTACTTC. Translated, it gives CASSFSGQNYEQYF.

The chain has TRBV28 and TRBJ2-3, with unresolved D. The CDR3 has 14 amino acids. V lost 1 base and J lost 7, with 12 bases in between. CDR1 is MDHEN and CDR2 is SYDVKM in the germline V gene. The CDR3 protein is CASSLLAARYTQYF. The DNA of the CDR3 is TGTGCCAGCAGTTTATTGGCGGCCCGGTATACGCAGTATTTT.

This clone was seen once. This chain uses TRBV19 with TRBJ2-2; TRBD2 is a possible D gene (5 bases). The CDR3 loop spans 13 amino acids. Trimming shortened V by 1 base and J by 5 bases, and 5 bases separated the two germline ends. The germline V gene encodes CDR1 LNHDA and CDR2 SQIVND (reference sequence). Written as DNA, the CDR3 is TGTGCCAGTAGTATAGGAGGGACCGGGGAGCTGTTTTTT. This gives the protein CASSIGGTGELFF. Full variable domain (rest looked up from reference TRBV19 and TRBJ2-2): DGGITQSPKYLFRKEGQNVTLSCEQNLNHDAMYWYRQDPGQGLRLIYYSQIVNDFQKGDIAEGYSVSREKKESFPLTVTSAQKNPTAFYLCASSIGGTGELFFGEGSRLTVL.

The chain links TRBV28 to TRBJ1-4; the match to TRBD1 covers 7 bases. The ends lost 5 bases at V and 3 bases at J; junction bases unmatched: 9. The CDR3 length is 16 residues. The germline CDR1 and CDR2 sequences are MDHEN and SYDVKM. CDR3 in amino acids: CASSTRRQGSNEKLFF. DNA of the CDR3: TGTGCCAGCAGTACGCGAAGACAGGGCTCTAATGAAAAACTGTTTTTT.

The V and J genes are TRBV7-2 and TRBJ2-2; D may be TRBD2 (6 bases). CDR3 size: 15 residues. V dropped 1 base and J dropped 4 bases, with 10 bases sitting between them. In germline, CDR1 is SGHTA, CDR2 FQGNSA. CDR3 nucleotide sequence: TGTGCCAGCAGCTTAGGGACTACGTTCACCGGGGAGCTGTTTTTT. The encoded protein is CASSLGTTFTGELFF.

J is TRBJ1-4 and V is TRBV19, with TRBD1 matching over 12 bases. The CDR3 contains 15 residues. Germline lookup yields CDR1 LNHDA and CDR2 SQIVND (reference sequence). The trim removed 4 bases at V and 7 bases at J, leaving 4 bases unmatched. CDR3 nucleotides: TGTGCCAGTAGTACGGGACAGGGGGCGGGTGAAAAACTGTTTTTT. This translates into CASSTGQGAGEKLFF.

This clone has a handful of counts. The rearrangement links TRBV28 to TRBJ2-7; TRBD1 matches at 7 bases. V dropped 5 bases and J dropped 0; count of bases not matched to a gene: 4. CDR1 and CDR2 (germline): MDHEN, SYDVKM. The CDR3 length is 14 residues. CDR3 coding DNA: TGTGCCAGCAGTCCGTACAGGGGCTCCTACGAGCAGTACTTC. Its translation: CASSPYRGSYEQYF.

This chain uses TRBV5-1 with TRBJ2-1; D unclear. Per germline, CDR1 SGHRS and CDR2 YFSETQ. V lost 1 base, J lost 4 bases, and 6 bases lay in between. The CDR3 runs 13 residues. CDR3 sequence reads: CASSLPGYNEQFF. The CDR3 DNA reads TGCGCCAGCAGCTTGCCAGGATACAATGAGCAGTTCTTC.

This rearrangement joins TRBV7-9 to TRBJ2-1; D remains ambiguous. The CDR3 runs to 11 residues. With 5 bases removed from V and 6 bases from J, the gap between germline ends came to 5 bases. CDR1 and CDR2 from the germline V gene are SEHNR and FQNEAQ (reference sequence). As DNA, the CDR3 is TGTGCCAGCAGCCCAGGCAATGAGCAGTTCTTC. Translating gives CASSPGNEQFF.

The rearrangement uses TRBV9 and TRBJ1-2; D remains unclear. V lost 3 bases, J lost 4 bases, and 10 bases lay in between. The CDR3 has 13 amino acids. Germline-derived CDR1 and CDR2 are SGDLS and YYNGEE. The CDR3 loop is CASSEGGGYGYTF. CDR3 bases: TGTGCCAGCAGCGAGGGAGGAGGCTATGGCTACACCTTC.

The chain combines TRBV30 with TRBJ1-1; D unclear. V lost 4 bases and J 4 bases, leaving 16 bases between the germline ends. The CDR3 extends over 14 amino acids. Germline lookup yields CDR1 GTSNPN and CDR2 SVGIG (reference sequence). The CDR3 DNA reads TGTGCCTGGACCCCACTGGGAGGTAGCACTGAAGCTTTCTTT. Protein sequence: CAWTPLGGSTEAFF. Complete variable domain (other parts from reference TRBV30 and TRBJ1-1): SQTIHQWPATLVQPVGSPLSLECTVEGTSNPNLYWYRQAAGRGLQLLFYSVGIGQISSEVPQNLSASRPQDRQFILSSKKLLLSDSGFYLCAWTPLGGSTEAFFGQGTRLTVV.

V usage is TRBV19 and J usage is TRBJ1-2, with TRBD1 as a possible D gene (5 bases). CDR3 length equals 15 residues. Trimming cost V 3 bases and J 0 bases, with 11 bases left between them. From germline, CDR1 is LNHDA and CDR2 SQIVND (reference sequence). CDR3 residues: CASSMRGRTNYGYTF. The CDR3 nucleotides read TGTGCCAGTAGTATGCGGGGCAGAACTAACTATGGCTACACCTTC. The complete variable domain, with remaining parts taken from reference TRBV19 and TRBJ1-2, reads DGGITQSPKYLFRKEGQNVTLSCEQNLNHDAMYWYRQDPGQGLRLIYYSQIVNDFQKGDIAEGYSVSREKKESFPLTVTSAQKNPTAFYLCASSMRGRTNYGYTFGSGTRLTVV.

This clone has more than one count but fewer than ten. The rearrangement uses TRBV2 and TRBJ1-2; D gene unclear. The V end lost 7 bases, the J end lost 2 bases, and 11 bases lay between the germline ends. The CDR3 runs 13 residues. The germline CDR1 and CDR2 sequences are SNHLY and FYNNEI. This CDR3 is CASNPLGNYGYTF. CDR3 DNA sequence: TGTGCCAGCAACCCCCTCGGGAACTATGGCTACACCTTC.

In DNA, the CDR3 is TGCGCCAGCAGCAAATCCGAGACAGGGACTGGAAACACCATATATTTT. This sequence encodes CASSKSETGTGNTIYF. The rearrangement joins TRBV5-1 to TRBJ1-3, with 7 bases lining up with TRBD1. The length of the CDR3 is 16 residues. V lost 4 bases, J lost 2 bases, and 9 bases stayed unmatched. Germline loops: CDR1 SGHRS, CDR2 YFSETQ.

This rearrangement joins TRBV29-1 to TRBJ1-3; no definite D call. CDR1 and CDR2 (germline): SQVTM, ANQGSEA. The CDR3 length is 14 residues. The V end lost 4 bases, the J end lost 4 bases, and 14 bases lay between the germline ends. The CDR3 region has the DNA TGCAGCGTTGCAGGTCAAGTCTCCGGAAACACCATATATTTT. This gives the protein CSVAGQVSGNTIYF.

In its sample, this clone was seen a few times. A read error may produce the germline difference seen at one junction end. CDR3 sequence: CAISEGEIQYF. CDR3 bases: TGTGCCATAAGTGAAGGAGAGATTCAGTACTTC. The rearrangement joins TRBV10-3 to TRBJ2-4; the D is unclear. Germline loops: CDR1 ENHRY, CDR2 SYGVKD. This CDR3 has 11 residues.